This TCR beta chain was identified during a study of shared clonotypes between healthy human individuals. Trimming removed 0 bases at V and 0 bases at J, with 14 bases between. Germline V gene sequence: CDR1 GTSNPN, CDR2 SVGIG (reference sequence). This CDR3 is built from 16 residues. Method: immunoSEQ multiplex PCR; TCRdb's copy keeps in-frame clones and lacks some. Of some 500,000 clones listed, more than 95% are singletons. None of the donors, who were healthy HIV-negative adults, had recently had acute infections or vaccinations. The specimen sequenced was naive CD4+ T cells sorted from blood. Indicated subset: CD45RA+ positively selected. The sequence derives from a woman aged 25-40 years in good health. The genes are TRBV30 and TRBJ1-2; no firm D call. The DNA of the CDR3 is TGTGCCTGGAGTGTGATGGGGTCTCACTCTAACTATGGCTACACCTTC. Protein sequence: CAWSVMGSHSNYGYTF.